Following are 20 T cell receptor beta chains from one sample sequenced in a study of blood T cell repertoires in COVID-19 (dated by TCRdb to 2020 to 2021). Library creation used the immunoSEQ multiplex PCR assay. TCRdb obtained this table from immuneACCESS and retained in-frame rearrangements with V and J assigned. These tables miss some clones; where compared with another copy, unresolved V genes account for less than half of the shortfall, and the remainder is unexplained. The sample records 15,000 to 17,000 clones, 75% to 90% of which are singletons. The ten largest clonotypes hold about 20% of the sample. Sequencing was carried out using peripheral blood. The source is an older man with active or convalescent COVID-19.

V and J are TRBV6-4 and TRBJ2-2; the D gene is possibly TRBD1 (6 bases). The CDR3 has 14 residues. In germline, CDR1 is MRHNA, CDR2 SNTAGT. V lost 5 bases to trimming and J lost 3 bases, with 10 bases between them. CDR3 nucleotide sequence: TGTGCCAGCAGTCCGGGACACCACACCGGGGAGCTGTTTTTT. This sequence encodes CASSPGHHTGELFF.

The genes are TRBV29-1 and TRBJ1-1; maybe TRBD1 (5 bases). V was pared by 4 bases and J by 1 base, with 10 bases between. The germline CDR1 and CDR2 sequences are SQVTM and ANQGSEA. The CDR3 runs 13 residues. DNA of the CDR3: TGCAGCGTTGCAGGGTACGAGAACACTGAAGCTTTCTTT. Protein: CSVAGYENTEAFF.

The chain combines TRBV10-2 with TRBJ2-2; TRBD1 aligns across 8 bases. The CDR3 is 16 amino acids. Germline V gene lookup returns CDR1 WSHSY and CDR2 SAAADI. Trimming removed 6 bases from V and 2 bases from J; junction bases left unmatched: 8. The CDR3 region is CASSPDRGPNTGELFF. CDR3 DNA sequence: TGCGCCAGCAGCCCAGACAGGGGCCCAAACACCGGGGAGCTGTTTTTT.

V gene TRBV11-3 combines with J gene TRBJ2-2; D may be TRBD1 (6 bases). The CDR3 is made up of 14 amino acids. Trimming stripped 8 bases from V and 4 bases from J, with 14 bases between. Germline V gene data show CDR1 as SGHNT and CDR2 as YENEEA. CDR3 DNA: TGTGCCAGCCGCAATCCAGGGGCCACCGGGGAGCTGTTTTTT. Amino acid sequence: CASRNPGATGELFF.

This clone has just a few counts. The V gene is TRBV2, the J gene TRBJ2-4; 9 bases agree with TRBD1. V lost 6 bases to trimming and J lost 9 bases; unmatched junction nucleotides: 3. The CDR3 loop spans 12 amino acids. The germline gives CDR1 SNHLY, CDR2 FYNNEI. The CDR3 sequence: CASRGTGSIQYF. The CDR3 region has the DNA TGTGCCAGCAGGGGGACAGGGAGCATTCAGTACTTC.

V gene TRBV30 combines with J gene TRBJ2-2, with a weak D call TRBD2 (5 bases). With 0 bases removed from V and 7 bases from J, the gap between germline ends came to 12 bases. The CDR3 runs to 14 residues. The germline V gene has CDR1 GTSNPN and CDR2 SVGIG (reference sequence). The CDR3 loop reads CAWSVHTGSGELFF. CDR3 in DNA: TGTGCCTGGAGTGTACACACGGGGAGCGGGGAGCTGTTTTTT.

A word on this clone: One junction end disagrees with the germline gene, perhaps due to a read error. V is TRBV5-1 and J is TRBJ1-1; 8 nucleotides line up with TRBD1. The CDR3 extends over 15 amino acids. CDR1 SGHRS and CDR2 YFSETQ come from the germline V gene. The CDR3 protein is CASRLGQARRWEAFF. CDR3 bases: TGCGCCAGCAGATTGGGACAGGCCCGCAGGTGGGAAGCTTTCTTT.

The chain recombines TRBV19 with TRBJ2-3; the D gene is possibly TRBD1 (6 bases). V was shortened by 6 bases and J by 2 bases, with 12 bases between the two germline ends. This CDR3 spans 14 amino acids. Looked up from germline, CDR1 is LNHDA and CDR2 is SQIVND (reference sequence). The CDR3 spells CASSFGQYTDTQYF. DNA for the CDR3: TGTGCCAGTAGCTTCGGACAGTACACAGATACGCAGTATTTT.

The chain has TRBV12-5 and TRBJ2-3; 11 bases map to TRBD2. The CDR3 runs to 16 residues. Looked up from germline, CDR1 is LGHNT and CDR2 is FRNRAP. Trimming took 5 bases from V and 2 from J; bases not matched to a gene: 6. CDR3 in amino acids: CASGPSGGPNTDTQYF. The CDR3 DNA reads TGTGCTAGTGGTCCTAGCGGGGGGCCAAACACAGATACGCAGTATTTT.

J is TRBJ2-5 and V is TRBV5-4; the match to TRBD1 covers 8 bases. The CDR3 runs 18 residues. Trimming took 0 bases from V and 1 from J; bases not matched to a gene: 11. Germline V gene data show CDR1 as SGHNT and CDR2 as YYREEE (reference sequence). CDR3 nucleotide sequence: TGTGCCAGCAGCTTGGAGCCGCAGGGGGCAATTGCCCAAGAGACCCAGTACTTC. Translation gives CASSLEPQGAIAQETQYF.

This clone was recorded once. One end of the junction varies from germline; a read error may be responsible. V usage is TRBV6-5 and J usage is TRBJ2-7, with 9 bases that match TRBD1. Germline-derived CDR1 and CDR2 are MNHEY and SVGAGI. This CDR3 is built from 12 residues. In nucleotides, the CDR3 is TGTGCCAGCAGCTCCGGGACAGGGAAGCCGAACTTC. Its translation: CASSSGTGKPNF.

The rearrangement uses TRBV4-2 and TRBJ1-4; D gene unclear. This CDR3 has 13 amino acids. The V end was cut by 9 bases, the J end by 2 bases, with 10 bases between. Germline V gene sequence: CDR1 LGHNA, CDR2 YNFKEQ. CDR3 region: CASTLGTNEKLFF. The CDR3 nucleotides are TGTGCCAGTACACTCGGGACTAATGAAAAACTGTTTTTT.

The rearrangement joins TRBV6-5 to TRBJ2-6; the D gene is possibly TRBD1 (5 bases). The V gene lost 7 bases and the J gene lost 2 bases, with 9 bases spanning the gap. From germline, CDR1 is MNHEY and CDR2 SVGAGI. The CDR3 has 14 amino acids. The CDR3 region is CASNRSPGANVLTF. DNA of the CDR3: TGTGCCAGCAACAGGTCGCCTGGGGCCAACGTCCTGACTTTC.

The chain joins TRBV7-9 to TRBJ2-7; maybe TRBD1 (9 bases). CDR1 is SEHNR, CDR2 FQNEAQ, per germline (reference sequence). V was clipped by 4 bases and J by 1 base, with 26 bases between them. This CDR3 is 19 amino acids long. The CDR3 bases are TGTGCCAGCAGCTCTTCAGGCGGGGGGACAGGGAAATTTTCCTACGAGCAGTACTTC. It translates to CASSSSGGGTGKFSYEQYF.

The chain has TRBV2 and TRBJ2-7; maybe TRBD2 (6 bases). CDR1 SNHLY and CDR2 FYNNEI come from the germline V gene. V was pared by 0 bases and J by 4 bases, with 10 bases between. The CDR3 length is 14 residues. The CDR3 spells CASSEAGGQYEQYF. As DNA, the CDR3 is TGTGCCAGCAGTGAAGCGGGGGGTCAATACGAGCAGTACTTC.

The rearrangement joins TRBV5-4 to TRBJ1-2; 9 bases align to TRBD1. The J segment lost 5 bases and the V segment lost 4 bases, leaving 12 bases of the junction unmatched. CDR3 length: 16 residues. Germline V gives CDR1 SGHNT, CDR2 YYREEE (reference sequence). The DNA of the CDR3 is TGTGCCAGCAGCATTGGGACAGGGAGTCCGTATTATGGCTACACCTTC. It yields the protein CASSIGTGSPYYGYTF.

V and J are TRBV3-1 (or the pseudogene TRBV3-2) and TRBJ1-1; 7 bases map to TRBD1. The germline V gene encodes CDR1 LGHDT and CDR2 YNNKEL (reference sequence). V shed 1 base, J shed 8 bases, and the junction held 1 base outside the gene matches. The CDR3 is 12 amino acids. The CDR3 DNA is TGTGCCAGCAGCCAAGGACAGGGAGAAGCTTTCTTT. Residues: CASSQGQGEAFF.

CDR3 sequence reads: CASSLEGTGTHEQYF. The CDR3 nucleotides read TGTGCCAGCAGCCTGGAGGGGACAGGGACCCACGAGCAGTACTTC. This chain connects TRBV5-4 to TRBJ2-7, with TRBD1 matching 9 bases. Looked up from germline, CDR1 is SGHNT and CDR2 is YYREEE (reference sequence). V was clipped by 4 bases and J by 5 bases; unmatched bases: 10. The CDR3 has 15 amino acids.

The chain is built from TRBV6-1 and TRBJ1-5, with D unclear. Trimming removed 0 bases from V and 6 bases from J, with 6 bases in between. Germline values: CDR1 MNHNS, CDR2 SASEGT. CDR3 length: 13 amino acids. For the CDR3, the DNA is TGTGCCAGCAGTGAAGCCTTGTTTCAGCCCCAGCATTTT. Its translation is CASSEALFQPQHF.

J is TRBJ2-3 and V is TRBV29-1; 7 bases are a match to TRBD2. The ends lost 5 bases at V and 6 bases at J; junction bases unmatched: 5. The CDR3 runs 12 residues. Germline V gene data show CDR1 as SQVTM and CDR2 as ANQGSEA. CDR3 residues: CSVTKTSDTQYF. The CDR3 DNA reads as TGCAGCGTTACAAAGACTAGCGATACGCAGTATTTT.